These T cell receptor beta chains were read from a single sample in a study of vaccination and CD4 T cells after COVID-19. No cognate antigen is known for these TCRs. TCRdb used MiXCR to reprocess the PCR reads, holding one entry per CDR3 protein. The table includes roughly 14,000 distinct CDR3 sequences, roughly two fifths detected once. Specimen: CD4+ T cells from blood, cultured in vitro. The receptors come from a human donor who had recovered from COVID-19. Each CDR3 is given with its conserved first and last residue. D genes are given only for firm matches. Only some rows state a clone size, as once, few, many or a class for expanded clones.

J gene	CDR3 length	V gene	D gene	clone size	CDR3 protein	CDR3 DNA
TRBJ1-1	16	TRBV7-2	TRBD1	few	CASSARQGGRGTEAFF	TGTGCCAGCAGCGCCCGCCAGGGGGGAAGGGGAACTGAAGCTTTCTTT
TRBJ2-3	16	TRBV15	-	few	CATSTTTGLHTDTQYF	TGTGCCACCAGCACCACTACGGGACTCCACACAGATACGCAGTATTTT
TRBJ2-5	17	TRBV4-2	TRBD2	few	CASSQPGTSGSTETQYF	TGTGCCAGCAGCCAACCAGGGACTAGCGGGAGCACGGAGACCCAGTACTTC
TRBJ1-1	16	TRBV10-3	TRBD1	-	CAISEPSGQGVTEAFF	TGTGCCATCAGTGAGCCCTCGGGACAGGGGGTAACTGAAGCTTTCTTT
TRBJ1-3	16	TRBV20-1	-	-	CSARDIASGVGNTIYF	TGCAGTGCTAGAGATATTGCTTCAGGGGTCGGAAACACCATATATTTT
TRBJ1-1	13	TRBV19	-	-	CASSKTVNTEAFF	TGTGCCAGTAGTAAGACAGTGAACACTGAAGCTTTCTTT
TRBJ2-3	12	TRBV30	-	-	CAWGPYGDTQYF	TGTGCCTGGGGGCCCTACGGAGATACGCAGTATTTT
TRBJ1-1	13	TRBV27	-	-	CASSLTVNTEAFF	TGTGCCAGCAGTTTGACAGTGAACACTGAAGCTTTCTTT
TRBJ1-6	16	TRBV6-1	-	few	CASMTLTGARGPPLHF	TGTGCCAGCATGACACTGACCGGGGCGAGGGGTCCACCCCTCCACTTT
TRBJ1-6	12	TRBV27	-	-	CASSLGQGPLHF	TGTGCCAGCAGTTTAGGGCAGGGACCCCTCCACTTT
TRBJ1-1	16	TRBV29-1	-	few	CSVGFNQAREGPEAFF	TGCAGCGTTGGTTTTAATCAGGCCCGAGAAGGGCCTGAAGCTTTCTTT
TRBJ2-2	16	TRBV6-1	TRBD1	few	CASSPTGGLTTGELFF	TGTGCCAGCAGTCCCACAGGGGGCCTGACCACCGGGGAGCTGTTTTTT
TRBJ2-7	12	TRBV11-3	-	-	CASSLGSYEQYF	TGTGCCAGCAGCTTGGGTTCTTACGAGCAGTACTTC
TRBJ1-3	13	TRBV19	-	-	CASSSGDGNTIYF	TGTGCCAGTAGTTCGGGGGACGGAAACACCATATATTTT
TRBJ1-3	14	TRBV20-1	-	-	CSARIASSGNTIYF	TGCAGTGCTAGAATCGCGAGCTCTGGAAACACCATATATTTT
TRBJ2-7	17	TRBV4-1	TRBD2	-	CASSQGLAGGTSYEQYF	TGCGCCAGCAGCCAAGGGCTAGCGGGAGGAACATCCTACGAGCAGTACTTC
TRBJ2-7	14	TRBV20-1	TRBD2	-	CSAQTSGGFGEQYF	TGCAGTGCGCAGACTAGCGGGGGCTTCGGCGAGCAGTACTTC
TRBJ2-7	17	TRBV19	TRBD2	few	CASSMASTSGASYEQYF	TGTGCCAGTAGTATGGCCTCGACTAGCGGGGCCTCCTACGAGCAGTACTTC
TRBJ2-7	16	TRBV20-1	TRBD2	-	CSARLAGAGRTDEQYF	TGCAGTGCTAGACTAGCGGGGGCCGGGCGGACCGACGAGCAGTACTTC
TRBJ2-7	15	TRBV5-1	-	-	CASSLDVGGSYEQYF	TGCGCCAGCAGCTTGGATGTCGGGGGCTCCTACGAGCAGTACTTC
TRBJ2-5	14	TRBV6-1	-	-	CASRSMGGQETQYF	TGTGCCAGCAGATCTATGGGGGGCCAAGAGACCCAGTACTTC
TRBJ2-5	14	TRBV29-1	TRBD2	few	CSVAPLAGQETQYF	TGCAGCGTTGCACCCCTAGCGGGGCAAGAGACCCAGTACTTC
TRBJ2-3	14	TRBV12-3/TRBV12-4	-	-	CASSPPGTTDTQYF	TGTGCCAGCAGTCCCCCCGGGACCACAGATACGCAGTATTTT
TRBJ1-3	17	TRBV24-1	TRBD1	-	CATSDGGTGGRGNTIYF	TGTGCCACCAGTGATGGGGGAACAGGGGGCCGTGGAAACACCATATATTTT